This T cell receptor beta chain was observed in a study of long-term antiretroviral therapy in people with HIV. Concerning this clone: What it binds is not known.

Whole-study findings and limits: Spans of CDR3 length were tighter for HIV repertoires than for controls.

Germline lookup yields CDR1 SGHVS and CDR2 FQNEAQ. The V end lost 4 bases, the J end lost 0 bases, and 13 bases lay between the germline ends. CDR3 length equals 16 residues. Researchers report immunoSEQ v3.0 was run at survey level. Sequencing used immunoSEQ multiplex PCR; TCRdb keeps in-frame clones, though not all of them. Of approximately 23,000 clones in the sample, around 81% were seen once. The material sequenced was unsorted PBMCs, taken 1.5 years after starting antiretroviral therapy. This TCR derives from a man under 40 with HIV. The chain is built from TRBV7-8 and TRBJ1-5, with a possible D match to TRBD1 (5 bases). CDR3 in DNA: TGTGCCAGCAGCTCCTCCGGGGCCAATAGCAATCAGCCCCAGCATTTT. This encodes CASSSSGANSNQPQHF.